This TCR beta chain is from a study of blood T cell repertoires in COVID-19. For the study at large: Both acute and convalescent COVID-19 samples were obtained from the United States, Italy and Spain. Sample material is recorded as cDNA or gDNA derived from T cells, B-cell-depleted T cells, or PBMCs.

Source study methods: Reference gene primer amplification gave estimated nucleated cell counts. Profiling relied on immunoSEQ multiplex PCR, and the TCRdb table lists in-frame clones only, not all of them. D and trimming come from the DNA, and the V and J calls and clone size come from that table. The data show roughly 43,000 clones, around 88% seen once. The TCR comes from a human donor in a cohort sampled during active COVID-19. Source material: peripheral blood.

In DNA, the CDR3 is TGTGCCAGAGTGGACATTCGAGGCGGGACAGAGAACACTGAAGCTTTCTTT. Its protein is CARVDIRGGTENTEAFF. The V and J genes are TRBV7-3 and TRBJ1-1, with TRBD1 identical over 7 bases. Trimming cost V 9 bases and J 1 base; bases outside gene matches: 17. The CDR3 is 17 residues long. Germline V gives CDR1 SGHTA, CDR2 FQGTGA.